A single sample is the source of the 5 T cell receptor beta chains below, sequenced in a study of shared clonotypes between healthy human individuals. Method: immunoSEQ multiplex PCR; TCRdb's copy keeps in-frame clones and lacks some. The data contain roughly 1,600,000 clones, less than 99% of them singletons. Sequencing input: naive CD4+ T cells sorted from blood. Subset specified: CD45RA+ positively selected. Receptor source: a young man in good health.

V and J are TRBV7-7 and TRBJ2-5; 8 bases line up with TRBD1. V trimming: 1 base; J trimming: 5 bases; junction bases outside the gene matches: 3. Germline V gives CDR1 SSHAT, CDR2 FNYEAQ (reference sequence). There are 14 residues in the CDR3. As DNA, the CDR3 is TGTGCCAGCAGCTTAGGACAGGGGCACGAGACCCAGTACTTC. It encodes CASSLGQGHETQYF.

In regard to this clone: Distinct nucleotide sequences in the sample also encode this CDR3. This chain links TRBV5-1 with TRBJ2-2; no firm D call. Germline-derived CDR1 and CDR2 are SGHRS and YFSETQ. CDR3 size: 12 residues. V lost 4 bases to trimming and J lost 5 bases, with 6 bases between them. The chain's CDR3 is CASSLSTGELFF. The CDR3 DNA is TGCGCCAGCAGCCTAAGTACCGGGGAGCTGTTTTTT.

The V and J genes are TRBV19 and TRBJ1-6, with D unclear. CDR1 is LNHDA and CDR2 is SQIVND in the germline V gene (reference sequence). The CDR3 runs 12 residues. Trimming cost V 8 bases and J 7 bases, with 9 bases left between them. DNA of the CDR3: TGTGCCAGTCGGCTGTGGAATTCACCCCTCCACTTT. Its translation: CASRLWNSPLHF. Filled out from reference TRBV19 and TRBJ1-6, the complete variable domain reads DGGITQSPKYLFRKEGQNVTLSCEQNLNHDAMYWYRQDPGQGLRLIYYSQIVNDFQKGDIAEGYSVSREKKESFPLTVTSAQKNPTAFYLCASRLWNSPLHFGNGTRLTVT.

The chain carries TRBV14 and TRBJ2-1; D possibly corresponds to TRBD2 (5 bases). Germline values: CDR1 SGHDN, CDR2 FVKESK. The CDR3 has 18 amino acids. Between the trimmed V and J ends, which lost 1 base and 3 bases, there was a span of 19 bases. The CDR3 spells CASSQAWPERVRYNEQFF. The CDR3 DNA follows: TGTGCCAGCAGCCAAGCTTGGCCCGAGAGGGTCCGCTACAATGAGCAGTTCTTC.

The chain joins TRBV7-9 to TRBJ2-7, with 16 bases fitting TRBD2. This CDR3 contains 15 residues. The germline gives CDR1 SEHNR, CDR2 FQNEAQ (reference sequence). Trimming took 5 bases from V and 6 from J; bases not matched to a gene: 4. The CDR3 loop reads CASSPGLAGGPEQYF. Written as DNA, the CDR3 is TGTGCCAGCAGCCCGGGACTAGCGGGAGGGCCCGAGCAGTACTTC.